One and the same sample provided the 15 T cell receptor beta chains below, sequenced in a study of molecular identifiers for immune sequencing clone quantification. MiXCR, applied by TCRdb to the PCR reads, yields one record per CDR3 protein. Of about 510,000 distinct CDR3 sequences listed, about 21% are singletons. Sequenced sample: naive CD8+ T cells from blood, with Jurkat cell RNA spiked in. Subset reported: FACS-sorted CD8+CD4-CCR7+CD45RA+ naive T cells. The receptor set was obtained from a human donor in good health. Some libraries in this study had Jurkat cell RNA spiked in.

This clonotype was seen a handful of times. The chain links TRBV7-6 to TRBJ2-6; D unresolved. In germline, CDR1 is SGHVS, CDR2 FNYEAQ. The CDR3 is 15 amino acids. V dropped 2 bases and J dropped 4 bases, with 9 bases sitting between them. The CDR3 spells CASSLHPAGANVLTF. DNA of the CDR3: TGTGCCAGCAGCTTACACCCTGCGGGGGCCAACGTCCTGACTTTC.

Note on this clonotype: This may come from a read error, since a much larger clone is one base off. The chain links TRBV6-5 to TRBJ1-1; the D gene is possibly TRBD1 (6 bases). The CDR3 has 20 amino acids. Germline CDR1 reads MNHEY; CDR2 reads SVGAGI. The CDR3 DNA is TGTGCCAGCATTAACCCACCACCGCGCGGGGGGCATGAGGTGAACACTGAAGCTTCCTTT. This codes for CASINPPPRGGHEVNTEASF.

This clonotype was counted between two and nine times. The junction shows a germline mismatch at one end, possibly a read error. The rearrangement joins TRBV7-7 to TRBJ2-7; 8 nucleotides line up with TRBD1. The CDR3 runs to 15 residues. Germline lookup yields CDR1 SSHAT and CDR2 FNYEAQ (reference sequence). The CDR3 protein is CASSLGQGADYEQYF. CDR3 DNA sequence: TGTGCTAGCAGCTTAGGGCAGGGGGCCGACTACGAGCAGTACTTC.

This chain links TRBV29-1 with TRBJ2-1; D not certain. V was trimmed by 3 bases and J by 10 bases, leaving 10 bases between them. CDR1 and CDR2 (germline): SQVTM, ANQGSEA. The CDR3 runs 11 residues. The CDR3 sequence: CSVETLREQFF. CDR3 DNA: TGCAGCGTTGAGACTCTGAGGGAGCAGTTCTTC.

The gene calls are TRBV4-3 and TRBJ2-1, with D perhaps matching TRBD1 or TRBD2 (5 bases each). Between the trimmed V and J ends, which lost 4 bases and 4 bases, there was a span of 17 bases. The CDR3 covers 16 residues. CDR1 LGHNA and CDR2 YSLEER come from the germline V gene. The CDR3 DNA reads as TGCGCCAGCAGCCGGTGGCGGACGGGGCAGTACAATGAGCAGTTCTTC. Translating it yields CASSRWRTGQYNEQFF.

Only a few counts were recorded for this clonotype. The V gene is TRBV27, the J gene TRBJ2-2; D perhaps matches TRBD1 (5 bases). The CDR3 has 15 amino acids. Trimming shortened V by 1 base and J by 6 bases, and 12 bases separated the two germline ends. Germline V CDR1 and CDR2: MNHEY, SMNVEV (reference sequence). The CDR3 DNA reads as TGTGCCAGCAGTTTATTGGGGCTAGTCCCCGGGGAGCTGTTTTTT. Its protein product is CASSLLGLVPGELFF.

This clonotype was recorded a few times. The rearrangement joins TRBV7-9 to TRBJ2-5; possibly TRBD1 for D (6 bases). V shed 5 bases and J shed 0 bases, with 7 bases lying between them. In germline, CDR1 is SEHNR, CDR2 FQNEAQ (reference sequence). This CDR3 is built from 13 residues. CDR3 bases: TGTGCCAGCAGCCAGGGGTACCAAGAGACCCAGTACTTC. Translating gives CASSQGYQETQYF.

Notes on this clonotype: Without the conserved terminal phenylalanine or tryptophan, this CDR3 likely stems from a read error. The chain combines TRBV7-9 with TRBJ2-7; D possibly uses TRBD1 or TRBD2 (5 bases each). CDR1 is SEHNR and CDR2 is FQNEAQ in the germline V gene (reference sequence). Trimming took off 5 bases at V and 6 bases at J, with 17 bases between the two ends. The CDR3 covers 14 residues. The CDR3 DNA sequence: TGTGCCAGCAGCCAGGGAGCAGGCACGGGCGAGCAGTACTCC. Protein sequence: CASSQGAGTGEQYS.

This clonotype has just a few counts. The V call is TRBV6-1, the J call TRBJ1-5; D may be TRBD1 (6 bases). Trimming shortened V by 4 bases and J by 5 bases, and 18 bases separated the two germline ends. Germline V lookup: CDR1 MNHNS, CDR2 SASEGT. The CDR3 covers 16 residues. CDR3 loop: CASSAPPAGAHQPQHF. DNA of the CDR3: TGTGCCAGCAGTGCCCCCCCCGCAGGGGCCCATCAGCCCCAGCATTTT.

This CDR3 is CASSDYPLAGDTGELFF. DNA for the CDR3: TGTGCCAGCAGTGACTACCCACTAGCGGGAGACACCGGGGAGCTGTTTTTT. The gene calls are TRBV6-1 and TRBJ2-2; 11 bases map to TRBD2. This CDR3 contains 17 residues. V gave up 3 bases and J gave up 3 bases; unmatched junction bases: 6. Germline V gene data show CDR1 as MNHNS and CDR2 as SASEGT.

The sample holds a few counts of this clonotype. The rearrangement links TRBV4-3 to TRBJ1-1; D unresolved. The CDR3 consists of 15 residues. Germline V gene data show CDR1 as LGHNA and CDR2 as YSLEER. Trimming left V 5 bases short and J 0 bases short, with 13 bases between. The CDR3 DNA sequence: TGCGCCAGCAGCGATACGGGCGACATGAACACTGAAGCTTTCTTT. The encoded protein is CASSDTGDMNTEAFF.

This clonotype was counted a few times. The rearrangement links TRBV27 to TRBJ1-6; D not certain. CDR1 and CDR2 (germline): MNHEY, SMNVEV (reference sequence). The CDR3 covers 16 residues. V lost 4 bases and J lost 0, with 10 bases in between. CDR3 nucleotide sequence: TGTGCCAGCAGTTCCGAGTTAAGCTCCTATAATTCACCCCTCCACTTT. Amino acids: CASSSELSSYNSPLHF.

This clonotype showed up many times. The chain carries TRBV12-3 or TRBV12-4 and TRBJ1-5, with TRBD1 as a possible D gene (6 bases). V lost 5 bases and J 6 bases, leaving 11 bases between the germline ends. CDR3 length equals 13 residues. The CDR3 protein is CASSPGQTQPQHF. The CDR3 nucleotides are TGTGCCAGCAGTCCGGGACAAACTCAGCCCCAGCATTTT.

This clonotype was detected many times. The chain joins TRBV28 to TRBJ1-5; unclear D gene. Trimming left V 7 bases short and J 1 base short, with 20 bases between. The CDR3 contains 17 residues. Per germline, CDR1 MDHEN and CDR2 SYDVKM. In DNA, the CDR3 is TGTGCCAGCACCCTCCTACTTCCGGACGGGAGCAATCAGCCCCAGCATTTT. The encoded protein is CASTLLLPDGSNQPQHF.

This clonotype has at least ten counts. This chain connects TRBV19 to TRBJ2-7, with 10 bases aligning to TRBD1. The CDR3 is 15 amino acids. The junction had 2 bases not matched to a gene; V was cut back by 3 bases and J by 0 bases. Germline-derived CDR1 and CDR2 are LNHDA and SQIVND (reference sequence). CDR3 nucleotide sequence: TGTGCCAGTAGTATGACAGGGGGCGCCTCCTACGAGCAGTACTTC. Translation: CASSMTGGASYEQYF.